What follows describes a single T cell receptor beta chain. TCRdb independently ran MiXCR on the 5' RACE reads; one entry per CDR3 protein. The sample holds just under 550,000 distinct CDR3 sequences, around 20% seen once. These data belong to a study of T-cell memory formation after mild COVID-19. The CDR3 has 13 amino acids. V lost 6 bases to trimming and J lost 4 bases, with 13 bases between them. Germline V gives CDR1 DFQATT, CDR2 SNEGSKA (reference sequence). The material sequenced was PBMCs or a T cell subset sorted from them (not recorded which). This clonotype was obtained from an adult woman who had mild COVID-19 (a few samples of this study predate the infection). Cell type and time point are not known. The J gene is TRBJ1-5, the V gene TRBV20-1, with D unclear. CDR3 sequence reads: CSAESPGNQPQHF. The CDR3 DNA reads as TGCAGTGCCGAATCTCCGGGGAATCAGCCCCAGCATTTT.